This TCR beta chain came from a study of Graves' ophthalmopathy and Graves' hyperthyroidism. Study overall: Untreated patients at initial diagnosis provided peripheral blood.

Amplified material comprised TCR beta CDR3 regions derived from RNA transcripts. The authors performed first-round RT-PCR with HTBI primers and then a second-round multiplex PCR. TCRdb processed the multiplex PCR reads anew with MiXCR; each CDR3 protein has one entry. This sample has some 160,000 distinct CDR3 sequences, with roughly 36% found just once. The V and J ends lost 1 base and 4 bases respectively, with 7 bases between them. The V gene's germline CDR1 is MNHNS and CDR2 SASEGT. This CDR3 comprises 13 residues. The sequenced sample was peripheral blood. The V and J genes are TRBV6-1 and TRBJ1-2; D is perhaps TRBD1 (6 bases). This TCR was sampled from a man aged 25 to 40 with Graves' ophthalmopathy. CDR3 sequence reads: CASSEVRGYGYTF. In nucleotides, the CDR3 is TGTGCCAGCAGTGAAGTCAGGGGCTATGGCTACACCTTC.